This is a list of T cell receptor beta chains from one sample in a study of T cells in Graves' hyperthyroidism and ophthalmopathy. TCRdb reprocessed the multiplex PCR reads via MiXCR and lists one record per CDR3 protein. The sample has 550,000 to 650,000 distinct CDR3 sequences; roughly 15% are singletons. Input material: blood. The receptors shown here come from a woman aged 40 to 55 with Graves' hyperthyroidism. CDR3s include the opening cysteine and the closing phenylalanine or tryptophan.

J gene: TRBJ2-3
V gene: TRBV20-1
CDR3 protein: CSARVVTGRESTDTQYF

J gene: TRBJ1-4
V gene: TRBV20-1
CDR3 protein: CSARASQGGREKLFF

J gene: TRBJ2-7
V gene: TRBV9
CDR3 protein: CASSPGDRGLRGYEQYF

J gene: TRBJ2-5
V gene: TRBV19
CDR3 protein: CASNSAGGQETQYF

J gene: TRBJ2-7
V gene: TRBV12-3/TRBV12-4
CDR3 protein: CASTRAKGGISLREQYF

J gene: TRBJ1-2
V gene: TRBV9
CDR3 protein: CASSGGDRRNYGYTF

J gene: TRBJ2-5
V gene: TRBV11-2
CDR3 protein: CASSLDLIAGDIGTQYF

J gene: TRBJ2-2
V gene: TRBV19
CDR3 protein: CASSIQPQGRELFF

J gene: TRBJ1-2
V gene: TRBV6-1
CDR3 protein: CASSYDRVYGYTF

J gene: TRBJ1-2
V gene: TRBV7-9
CDR3 protein: CASSPTWVGDFDYGYTF

J gene: TRBJ2-6
V gene: TRBV18
CDR3 protein: CASSPLSASSGANVLTF

J gene: TRBJ1-2
V gene: TRBV6-1
CDR3 protein: CASSSKTANYGYTF

J gene: TRBJ2-3
V gene: TRBV11-2
CDR3 protein: CASSLEGVQTQYF

J gene: TRBJ2-4
V gene: TRBV15
CDR3 protein: CATSRDTGNIQYF

J gene: TRBJ2-1
V gene: TRBV28
CDR3 protein: CASRNIAGPYNEQFF

J gene: TRBJ2-4
V gene: TRBV30
CDR3 protein: CAWSGPSGSYIQYF

J gene: TRBJ1-1
V gene: TRBV28
CDR3 protein: CASSSPQNTEAFF

J gene: TRBJ2-5
V gene: TRBV2
CDR3 protein: CASAPGLPRLETQYF

J gene: TRBJ1-5
V gene: TRBV12-3/TRBV12-4
CDR3 protein: CASSFGVGGQPQHF

J gene: TRBJ1-6
V gene: TRBV12-3/TRBV12-4
CDR3 protein: CASSPRGRAGNSPLHF